This TCR beta chain was identified in a study of control samples from healthy donors and cancer patients (TCRdb year 2020). Sequences KGHSH (CDR1) and LQKENI (CDR2) are obtained from the germline V gene. V is clipped by 4 bases and J by 2 bases, and the sequence between their germline boundaries is 8 bases long. The CDR3 goes from the cysteine to the phenylalanine over 13 residues. Just the 39-base CDR3 DNA is kept, in frame starting at base 1. Library creation used the immunoSEQ multiplex PCR assay. TCRdb provides this immuneACCESS table in a form limited to in-frame rearrangements. Some clones are lacking; in checked studies, under half of them reflect an unresolved V gene, and why the rest are absent is not known. The sample includes 100,000 to 150,000 clones, with around 90% observed a single time. Clones ranked in the top ten supply roughly 2.5% of the sample. As regards this clone: No cognate antigen has been identified for it. The record has no base qualities; no much larger clone is one base away.

This TCR derives from a man aged 35-49 years in good health. Recombination connected TRBV18 to TRBJ1-1; the D region possibly corresponds to TRBD1 (5 bases align). Sequencing was done on a sample of blood. The CDR3 region: CASSLDINTEAFF. The sequenced DNA is TGTGCCAGCTCACTGGACATCAACACTGAAGCTTTCTTT.